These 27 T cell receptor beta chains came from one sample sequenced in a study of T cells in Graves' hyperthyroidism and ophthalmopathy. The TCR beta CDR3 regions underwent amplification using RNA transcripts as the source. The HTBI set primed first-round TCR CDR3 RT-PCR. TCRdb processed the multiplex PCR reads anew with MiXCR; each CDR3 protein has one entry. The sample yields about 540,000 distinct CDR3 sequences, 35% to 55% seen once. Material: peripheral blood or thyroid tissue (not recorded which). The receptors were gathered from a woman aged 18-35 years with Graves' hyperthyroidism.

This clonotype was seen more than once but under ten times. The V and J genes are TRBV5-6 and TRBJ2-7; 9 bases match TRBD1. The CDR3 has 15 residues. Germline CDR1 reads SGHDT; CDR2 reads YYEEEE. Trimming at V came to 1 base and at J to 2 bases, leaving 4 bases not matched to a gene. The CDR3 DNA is TGTGCCAGCAGCTTGAGAGGACAGGGGACCTACGAGCAGTACTTC. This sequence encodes CASSLRGQGTYEQYF.

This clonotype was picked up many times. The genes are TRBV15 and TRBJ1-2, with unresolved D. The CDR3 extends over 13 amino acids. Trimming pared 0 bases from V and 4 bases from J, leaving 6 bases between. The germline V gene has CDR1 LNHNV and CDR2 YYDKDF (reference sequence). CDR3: CATSRDHLYGYTF. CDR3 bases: TGTGCCACCAGCAGAGATCACCTCTATGGCTACACCTTC.

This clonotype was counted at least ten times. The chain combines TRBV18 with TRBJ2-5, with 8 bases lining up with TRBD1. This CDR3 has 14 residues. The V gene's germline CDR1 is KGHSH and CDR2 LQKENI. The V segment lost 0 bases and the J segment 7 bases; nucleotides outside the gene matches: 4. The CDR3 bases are TGTGCCAGCTCACCACCGGGACAGGCGGGGACCCAGTACTTC. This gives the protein CASSPPGQAGTQYF.

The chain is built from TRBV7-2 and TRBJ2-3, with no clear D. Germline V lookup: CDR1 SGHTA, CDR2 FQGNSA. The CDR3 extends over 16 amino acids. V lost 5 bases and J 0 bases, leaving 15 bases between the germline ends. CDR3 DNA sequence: TGTGCCAGCAGCCAGATTCACGACCGGAGCACAGATACGCAGTATTTT. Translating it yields CASSQIHDRSTDTQYF.

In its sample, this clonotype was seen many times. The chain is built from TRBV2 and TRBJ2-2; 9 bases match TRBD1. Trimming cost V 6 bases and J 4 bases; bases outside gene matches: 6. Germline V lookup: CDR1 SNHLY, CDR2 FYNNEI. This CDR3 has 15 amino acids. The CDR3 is CASSTGGAGTGELFF. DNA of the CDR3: TGTGCCAGCAGCACAGGGGGCGCAGGCACCGGGGAGCTGTTTTTT.

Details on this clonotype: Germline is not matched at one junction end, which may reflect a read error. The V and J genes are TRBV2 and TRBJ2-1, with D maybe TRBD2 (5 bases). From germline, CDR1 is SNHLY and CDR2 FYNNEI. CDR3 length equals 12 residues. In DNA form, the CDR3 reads TGTGCCAGCAGTGAATACCGACTTAACGGGATCTTC. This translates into CASSEYRLNGIF.

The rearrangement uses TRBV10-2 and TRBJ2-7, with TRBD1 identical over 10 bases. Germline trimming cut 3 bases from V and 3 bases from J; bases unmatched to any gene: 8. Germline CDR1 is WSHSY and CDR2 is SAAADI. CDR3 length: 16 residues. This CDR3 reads CASSENWDRGVYEQYF. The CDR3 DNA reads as TGCGCCAGCAGTGAAAATTGGGACAGGGGTGTCTACGAGCAGTACTTC.

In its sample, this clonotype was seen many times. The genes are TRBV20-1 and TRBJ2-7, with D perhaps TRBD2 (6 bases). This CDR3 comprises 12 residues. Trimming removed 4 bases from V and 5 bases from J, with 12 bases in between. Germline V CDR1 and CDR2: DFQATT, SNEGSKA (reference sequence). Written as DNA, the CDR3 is TGCAGTGCTACAGGGACTCGCCACGAGCAGTACTTC. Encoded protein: CSATGTRHEQYF.

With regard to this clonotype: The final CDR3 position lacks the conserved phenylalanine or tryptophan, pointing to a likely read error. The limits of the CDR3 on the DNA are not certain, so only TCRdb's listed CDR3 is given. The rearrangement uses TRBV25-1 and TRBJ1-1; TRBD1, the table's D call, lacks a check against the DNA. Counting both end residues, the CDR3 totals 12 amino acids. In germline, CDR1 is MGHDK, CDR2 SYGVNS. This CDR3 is CASSELGVINTV.

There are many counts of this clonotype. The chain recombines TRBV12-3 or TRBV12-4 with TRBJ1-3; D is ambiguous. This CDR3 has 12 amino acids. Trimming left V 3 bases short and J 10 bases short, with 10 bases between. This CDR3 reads CASSLHSRTIYF. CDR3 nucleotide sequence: TGTGCCAGCAGTTTGCACAGCCGGACCATATATTTT.

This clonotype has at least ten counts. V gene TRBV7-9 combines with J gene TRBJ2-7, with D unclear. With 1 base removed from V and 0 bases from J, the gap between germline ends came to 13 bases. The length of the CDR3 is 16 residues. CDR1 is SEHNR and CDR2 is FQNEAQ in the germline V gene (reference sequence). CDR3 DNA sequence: TGTGCCAGCAGCTTAGGCGTACTAACGCCCTCCTACGAGCAGTACTTC. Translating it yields CASSLGVLTPSYEQYF. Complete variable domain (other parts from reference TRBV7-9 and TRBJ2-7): DTGVSQNPRHKITKRGQNVTFRCDPISEHNRLYWYRQTLGQGPEFLTYFQNEAQLEKSRLLSDRFSAERPKGSFSTLEIQRTEQGDSAMYLCASSLGVLTPSYEQYFGPGTRLTVT.

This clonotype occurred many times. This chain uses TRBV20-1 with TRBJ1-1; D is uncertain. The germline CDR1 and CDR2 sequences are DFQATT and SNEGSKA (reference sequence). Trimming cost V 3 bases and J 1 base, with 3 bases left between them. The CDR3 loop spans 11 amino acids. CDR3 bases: TGCAGTGCTAGGGCGAACACTGAAGCTTTCTTT. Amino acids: CSARANTEAFF.

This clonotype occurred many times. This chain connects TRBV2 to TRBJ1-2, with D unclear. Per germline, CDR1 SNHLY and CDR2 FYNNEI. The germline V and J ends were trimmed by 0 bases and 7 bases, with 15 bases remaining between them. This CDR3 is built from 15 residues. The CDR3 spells CASSEARLGNGGYTF. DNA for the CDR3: TGTGCCAGCAGTGAAGCAAGGTTAGGGAACGGTGGCTACACCTTC.

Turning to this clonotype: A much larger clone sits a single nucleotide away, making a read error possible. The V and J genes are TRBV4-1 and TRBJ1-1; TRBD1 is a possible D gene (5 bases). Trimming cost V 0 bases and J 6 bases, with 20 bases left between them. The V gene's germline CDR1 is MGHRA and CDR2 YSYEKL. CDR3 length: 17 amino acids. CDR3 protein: CASSQDGSGHAGSEAFF. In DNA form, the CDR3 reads TGCGCCAGCAGCCAAGATGGGTCAGGGCACGCTGGCTCTGAAGCTTTCTTT.

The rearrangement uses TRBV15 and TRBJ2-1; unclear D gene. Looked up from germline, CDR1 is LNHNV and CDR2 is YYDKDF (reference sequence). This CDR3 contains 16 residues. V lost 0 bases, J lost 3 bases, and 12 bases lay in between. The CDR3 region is CATSRDSNLGYNEQFF. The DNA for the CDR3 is TGTGCCACCAGCAGAGACTCAAATCTTGGCTACAATGAGCAGTTCTTC.

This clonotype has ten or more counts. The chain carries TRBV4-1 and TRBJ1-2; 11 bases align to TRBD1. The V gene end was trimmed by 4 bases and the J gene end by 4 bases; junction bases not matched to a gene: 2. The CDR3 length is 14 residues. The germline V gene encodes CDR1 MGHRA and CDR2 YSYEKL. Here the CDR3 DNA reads TGCGCCAGCAGCCGGACAGGGGGCGTCTATGGCTACACCTTC. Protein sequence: CASSRTGGVYGYTF.

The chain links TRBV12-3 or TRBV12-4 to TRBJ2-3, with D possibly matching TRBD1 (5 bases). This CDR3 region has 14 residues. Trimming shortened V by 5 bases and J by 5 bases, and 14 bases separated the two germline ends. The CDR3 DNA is TGTGCCAGCAGTCCCCGGACACGAGGAGATACGCAGTATTTT. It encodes CASSPRTRGDTQYF.

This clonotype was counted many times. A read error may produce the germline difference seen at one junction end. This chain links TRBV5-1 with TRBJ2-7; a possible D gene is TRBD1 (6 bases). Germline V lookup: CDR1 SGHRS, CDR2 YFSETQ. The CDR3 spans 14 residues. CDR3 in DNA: TGTGCCAGCAGCTTGGTAGGGGGAGCCTACGAGCAGTACTTC. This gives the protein CASSLVGGAYEQYF.

The CDR3 here is CASSRTGSQETQYF. In nucleotides, the CDR3 is TGTGCCAGCAGCCGTACAGGGAGCCAAGAGACCCAGTACTTC. This rearrangement joins TRBV7-3 to TRBJ2-5, with D possibly matching TRBD1 (6 bases). Germline V gene data show CDR1 as SGHTA and CDR2 as FQGTGA. The CDR3 is 14 residues long. V lost 5 bases, J lost 1 base, and 11 bases lay in between.

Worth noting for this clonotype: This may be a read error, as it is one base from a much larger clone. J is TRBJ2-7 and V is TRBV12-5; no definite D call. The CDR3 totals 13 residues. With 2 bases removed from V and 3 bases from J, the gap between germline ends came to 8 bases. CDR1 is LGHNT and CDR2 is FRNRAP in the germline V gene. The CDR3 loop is CASGLFLSYEQYF. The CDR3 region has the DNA TGTGCTAGTGGTTTGTTTCTCAGCTACGAGCAGTACTTC.

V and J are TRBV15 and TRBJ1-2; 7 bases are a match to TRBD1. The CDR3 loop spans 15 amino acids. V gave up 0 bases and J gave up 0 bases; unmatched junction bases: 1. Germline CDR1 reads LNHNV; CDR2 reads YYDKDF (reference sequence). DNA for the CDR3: TGTGCCACCAGCAGAGACAGGGGGTCTAACTATGGCTACACCTTC. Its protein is CATSRDRGSNYGYTF.

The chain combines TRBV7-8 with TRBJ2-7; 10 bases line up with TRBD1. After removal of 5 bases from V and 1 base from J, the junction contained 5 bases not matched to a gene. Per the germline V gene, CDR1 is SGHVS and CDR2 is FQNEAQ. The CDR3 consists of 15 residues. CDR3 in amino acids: CASSAWDRGSYEQYF. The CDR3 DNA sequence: TGTGCCAGCAGCGCCTGGGACAGGGGATCCTACGAGCAGTACTTC.

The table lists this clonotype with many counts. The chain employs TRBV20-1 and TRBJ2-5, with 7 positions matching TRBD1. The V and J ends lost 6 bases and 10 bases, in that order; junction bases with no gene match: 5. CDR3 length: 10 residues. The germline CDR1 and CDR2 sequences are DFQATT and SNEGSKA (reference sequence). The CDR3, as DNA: TGCAGTGCGATCGACAGGGTCCAGTACTTC. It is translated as CSAIDRVQYF.

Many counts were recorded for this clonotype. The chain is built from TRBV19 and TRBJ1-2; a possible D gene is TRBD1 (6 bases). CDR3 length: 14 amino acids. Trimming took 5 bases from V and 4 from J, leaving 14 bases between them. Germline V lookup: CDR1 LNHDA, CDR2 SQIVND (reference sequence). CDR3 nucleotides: TGTGCCAGTAGTGCGGACAGCGTGCTCTATGGCTACACCTTC. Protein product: CASSADSVLYGYTF.

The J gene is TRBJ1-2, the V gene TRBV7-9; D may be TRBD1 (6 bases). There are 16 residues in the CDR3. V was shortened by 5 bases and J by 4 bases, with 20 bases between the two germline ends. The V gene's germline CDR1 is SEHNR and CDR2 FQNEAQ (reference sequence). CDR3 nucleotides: TGTGCCAGCAGCCCCGACAGGAATGCCGAGATCTATGGCTACACCTTC. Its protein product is CASSPDRNAEIYGYTF.

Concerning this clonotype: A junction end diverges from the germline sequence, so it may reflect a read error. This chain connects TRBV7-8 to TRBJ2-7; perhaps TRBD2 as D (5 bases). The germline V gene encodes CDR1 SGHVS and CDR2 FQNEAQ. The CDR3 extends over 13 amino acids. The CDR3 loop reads CASTRRREREQHF. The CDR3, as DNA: TGTGCCAGCACCCGGCGACGGGAACGCGAGCAGCACTTC.

This CDR3 is CSATTGTGVGSTDTQYF. CDR3 sequence (DNA): TGCAGTGCTACAACCGGGACAGGGGTGGGGAGCACAGATACGCAGTATTTT. The V call is TRBV20-1, the J call TRBJ2-3, with TRBD1 matching 10 bases. J lost 0 bases, V lost 4 bases, and 10 bases had no gene match. Per germline, CDR1 DFQATT and CDR2 SNEGSKA (reference sequence). The CDR3 sequence is 17 residues long.